The source of this T cell receptor (beta chain) is a study of CD8+ T cells in alopecia areata. This clone appeared a single time. The CDR3 totals 15 residues. The V and J ends lost 0 bases and 5 bases, in that order; junction bases with no gene match: 3. Germline V gene sequence: CDR1 MNHEY, CDR2 SVGAGI. Isolated RNA was reverse transcribed into cDNA used as the sequencing template. The data were produced by immunoSEQ multiplex PCR, yet TCRdb's version contains in-frame clones alone and is incomplete. The table has approximately 58,000 clones, about 40% seen once. This sequence joins TRBV6-5 and TRBJ2-1; TRBD2 aligns across 8 bases. This TCR was sampled from a human donor with alopecia areata. Sample: NKG2D-low CD8+ T cells sorted from blood. CDR3 coding DNA: TGTGCCAGCAGTTACTCTTTAGCGGGACACAATGAGCAGTTCTTC. Protein: CASSYSLAGHNEQFF.